One and the same sample provided the 18 T cell receptor beta chains below, sequenced in a study of cytomegalovirus exposure and HLA in healthy donors. The PCR ran on 60 Vbeta and 13 Jbeta primers. Sequencing was performed with immunoSEQ multiplex PCR; in TCRdb, only in-frame clones are kept and a portion is missing. Its listing shows about 200,000 clones. What was sequenced was PBMCs. The receptors were sampled from a man aged 25 to 40 in good health and CMV-seronegative.

The chain uses TRBV18 and TRBJ1-2, with 9 bases that match TRBD1. The CDR3 sequence is 16 residues long. Germline assignment: CDR1 KGHSH and CDR2 LQKENI. V shed 5 bases, J shed 5 bases, and the junction held 12 bases outside the gene matches. The CDR3 sequence is CASSSDGTGRRYGYTF. The CDR3 DNA reads TGTGCCAGCTCATCCGATGGGACAGGGCGTCGGTATGGCTACACCTTC.

The CDR3 sequence: CASARSPSGEEKLFF. The CDR3 coding sequence is TGTGCCAGCGCTAGATCTCCTTCGGGGGAGGAAAAACTGTTTTTT. This chain links TRBV2 with TRBJ1-4, with D perhaps matching TRBD1 (5 bases). V lost 8 bases and J 8 bases, leaving 21 bases between the germline ends. The CDR3 spans 15 residues. The V gene's germline CDR1 is SNHLY and CDR2 FYNNEI.

The chain uses TRBV9 and TRBJ2-4, with a weak D call TRBD1 (6 bases). There are 12 residues in the CDR3. V lost 3 bases and J lost 5, with 6 bases in between. Germline CDR1 reads SGDLS; CDR2 reads YYNGEE. CDR3 loop: CASSGTENIQYF. In nucleotides, the CDR3 is TGTGCCAGCAGCGGGACAGAAAACATTCAGTACTTC.

The DNA of the CDR3 is TGTGCCAGCAGCCCAGAAGGGGGCCGGGGCGCTGGCTACACCTTC. It specifies CASSPEGGRGAGYTF. This sequence joins TRBV7-2 and TRBJ1-2; 7 bases match TRBD1. The CDR3 is 15 residues long. Germline V gene lookup returns CDR1 SGHTA and CDR2 FQGNSA. Trimming cost V 5 bases and J 7 bases; bases outside gene matches: 13. The full variable domain, completed using reference TRBV7-2 and TRBJ1-2, is GAGVSQSPSNKVTEKGKDVELRCDPISGHTALYWYRQSLGQGLEFLIYFQGNSAPDKSGLPSDRFSAERTGGSVSTLTIQRTQQEDSAVYLCASSPEGGRGAGYTFGSGTRLTVV.

The J gene is TRBJ2-3, the V gene TRBV5-1; D is unresolved. Germline values: CDR1 SGHRS, CDR2 YFSETQ. V shed 2 bases and J shed 1 base, with 8 bases lying between them. The length of the CDR3 is 14 residues. CDR3 protein: CASSFGLGTDTQYF. The CDR3 coding sequence is TGCGCCAGCAGCTTTGGCCTCGGCACAGATACGCAGTATTTT. The full variable domain, its missing parts supplied by reference TRBV5-1 and TRBJ2-3, is KAGVTQTPRYLIKTRGQQVTLSCSPISGHRSVSWYQQTPGQGLQFLFEYFSETQRNKGNFPGRFSGRQFSNSRSEMNVSTLELGDSALYLCASSFGLGTDTQYFGPGTRLTVL.

This rearrangement joins TRBV5-1 to TRBJ2-6; D possibly corresponds to TRBD2 (5 bases). Deletions cut 5 bases from V and 5 bases from J, with 14 bases between. In germline, CDR1 is SGHRS, CDR2 YFSETQ. This CDR3 comprises 15 residues. CDR3 coding DNA: TGCGCCAGCAGGCCGGTGCCCGGGAGGGCCAACGTCCTGACTTTC. Translating gives CASRPVPGRANVLTF.

The rearrangement links TRBV27 to TRBJ1-6; 7 bases agree with TRBD1. The V segment lost 6 bases and the J segment 7 bases; nucleotides outside the gene matches: 15. CDR1 MNHEY and CDR2 SMNVEV come from the germline V gene (reference sequence). This CDR3 contains 17 residues. The CDR3 is CASSLGRGRPGNSPLHF. CDR3 nucleotides: TGTGCCAGCAGCCTGGGAAGGGGGCGCCCAGGGAATTCACCCCTCCACTTT.

This chain uses TRBV28 with TRBJ1-3, with 10 bases fitting TRBD1. From germline, CDR1 is MDHEN and CDR2 SYDVKM. The V and J ends lost 5 bases and 3 bases, in that order; junction bases with no gene match: 7. The length of the CDR3 is 16 residues. The CDR3 reads CASSGSGQGDGNTIYF. CDR3 DNA sequence: TGTGCCAGCAGTGGGAGTGGACAGGGGGATGGAAACACCATATATTTT.

J is TRBJ2-1 and V is TRBV4-1; 9 nucleotides agree with TRBD2. The V gene end was trimmed by 0 bases and the J gene end by 12 bases; junction bases not matched to a gene: 6. The CDR3 is 14 amino acids. Germline V gene lookup returns CDR1 MGHRA and CDR2 YSYEKL. CDR3 sequence: CASSQEWRGGGQFF. CDR3 nucleotides: TGCGCCAGCAGCCAAGAATGGCGGGGGGGCGGGCAGTTCTTC.

The chain couples TRBV10-3 to TRBJ2-1; TRBD2 might be the D (6 bases). CDR1 is ENHRY and CDR2 is SYGVKD in the germline V gene. This CDR3 spans 15 amino acids. V lost 4 bases and J lost 0, with 10 bases in between. The CDR3 protein is CAISGGVSSYNEQFF. For the CDR3, the DNA is TGTGCCATCAGTGGGGGGGTGAGCTCCTACAATGAGCAGTTCTTC.

The chain couples TRBV6-6 to TRBJ2-2, with 9 bases identical to TRBD1. The CDR3 loop spans 16 amino acids. Germline trimming cut 2 bases from V and 2 bases from J; bases unmatched to any gene: 3. Per the germline V gene, CDR1 is MNHNY and CDR2 is SVGAGI (reference sequence). CDR3 region: CASSYRGQGNTGELFF. The DNA for the CDR3 is TGTGCCAGCAGTTACAGGGGACAGGGAAACACCGGGGAGCTGTTTTTT.

CDR3 in DNA: TGTGCCAGCAGCTTGGCGACAGGGGGCGTCACTGAAGCTTTCTTT. It codes for CASSLATGGVTEAFF. The chain joins TRBV11-2 to TRBJ1-1; 10 bases line up with TRBD1. This CDR3 spans 15 amino acids. The germline gives CDR1 SGHAT, CDR2 FQNNGV. Unmatched junction bases numbered 5, after V lost 3 bases and J lost 4 bases.

The J gene is TRBJ1-1, the V gene TRBV28, with TRBD1 identical over 8 bases. V dropped 5 bases and J dropped 4; count of bases not matched to a gene: 0. Germline-derived CDR1 and CDR2 are MDHEN and SYDVKM. The CDR3 length is 12 residues. CDR3 amino acids: CASSTGGTEAFF. The CDR3 nucleotides are TGTGCCAGCAGTACAGGGGGCACTGAAGCTTTCTTT.

The chain combines TRBV25-1 with TRBJ2-3; D is possibly TRBD2 (6 bases). Germline-derived CDR1 and CDR2 are MGHDK and SYGVNS. The CDR3 contains 14 residues. Trimming cost V 4 bases and J 4 bases, with 12 bases left between them. The CDR3 spells CASSATGVSDTQYF. In nucleotides, the CDR3 is TGTGCCAGCAGTGCCACGGGGGTGTCAGATACGCAGTATTTT.

V and J are TRBV7-9 and TRBJ1-2; D is unresolved. This CDR3 has 12 amino acids. Trimming stripped 2 bases from V and 4 bases from J, with 5 bases between. CDR1 is SEHNR and CDR2 is FQNEAQ in the germline V gene (reference sequence). The CDR3 DNA sequence: TGTGCCAGCAGCTTACAGGCCTATGGCTACACCTTC. It translates to CASSLQAYGYTF.

The chain joins TRBV28 to TRBJ1-1, with D tentatively TRBD1 (5 bases). Trimming left V 5 bases short and J 6 bases short, with 13 bases between. The CDR3 loop spans 13 amino acids. The V gene's germline CDR1 is MDHEN and CDR2 SYDVKM. The CDR3 DNA is TGTGCCAGCAGTACCGGGTTGGGGCCTGAAGCTTTCTTT. Its translation: CASSTGLGPEAFF. The full variable domain, rest sourced from reference TRBV28 and TRBJ1-1, is DVKVTQSSRYLVKRTGEKVFLECVQDMDHENMFWYRQDPGLGLRLIYFSYDVKMKEKGDIPEGYSVSREKKERFSLILESASTNQTSMYLCASSTGLGPEAFFGQGTRLTVV.

Here the CDR3 DNA reads TGTGCCAGCAGCTCCACGGGACTGCGACGAGAAAAACTGTTTTTT. This sequence encodes CASSSTGLRREKLFF. This chain uses TRBV7-2 with TRBJ1-4; TRBD1 might be the D (5 bases). This CDR3 has 15 residues. Germline V CDR1 and CDR2: SGHTA, FQGNSA. V shed 4 bases and J shed 8 bases, with 17 bases lying between them.

The chain employs TRBV7-2 and TRBJ2-3; TRBD2 matches at 8 bases. CDR1 and CDR2 from the germline V gene are SGHTA and FQGNSA. The CDR3 sequence is 16 residues long. V lost 2 bases and J lost 4; bases outside the gene matches: 8. In DNA, the CDR3 is TGTGCCAGCAGCTTACTTCTAGCGGGTTGGGCAGATACGCAGTATTTT. Protein product: CASSLLLAGWADTQYF.